This TCR beta chain was sequenced for a study of Graves' ophthalmopathy and Graves' hyperthyroidism. In the study overall: Investigators collected peripheral blood at initial diagnosis, before any treatment was given. Broader study findings: A majority of expanded thyroid clonotypes exceeding 0.001 frequency were likewise present in blood.

Amplification targeted the TCR beta CDR3 regions, with RNA transcripts as the source material. Amplification began with first-round RT-PCR using HTBI primers, then second-round multiplex PCR was performed. TCRdb reprocessed the multiplex PCR reads via MiXCR and lists one record per CDR3 protein. Of roughly 160,000 distinct CDR3 sequences listed, approximately 40% were seen once; the top ten hold 8% to 9.5%. A remark on this clonotype: Its target is unknown.

Lactation, pregnancy, uncontrolled infections and other autoimmune diseases were all grounds for excluding patients. It was from roughly 10 ml of fresh peripheral blood that the PBMCs came. This CDR3 has 14 residues. V shed 5 bases and J 4 bases; nucleotides not matched to a gene: 6. Looked up from germline, CDR1 is SGHVS and CDR2 is FQNEAQ. The TCR originated in a man aged 25-40 years with Graves' ophthalmopathy. The chain is built from TRBV7-8 and TRBJ2-5; 8 bases align to TRBD2. The sequencing sample was made of peripheral blood. The CDR3 region is CASSQTTSVETQYF. CDR3 DNA sequence: TGTGCCAGCAGCCAGACGACTAGCGTAGAGACCCAGTACTTC.